The entry below gives a single T cell receptor (beta chain) sequence along with its context. This clonotype was counted ten times or more. The clone's antigen remains unknown. Per-nucleotide qualities are absent, and no much larger clonotype sits a single base away. The record originates from a study of regulatory T cells in long-lasting Graves disease (dated by TCRdb to the early 2020s). About the investigation overall: Persistent Graves' disease meant more than 5 years of antithyroid drug treatment with TSH receptor autoantibodies that stayed positive. Peripheral blood TCR sequencing and RNA sequencing compared persistent Graves' disease patients with newly diagnosed Graves' disease patients. The study was conducted in China and was registered as a clinical trial. TCR sequencing covered roughly 13 persistent and around 20 newly diagnosed Graves' disease patients, some 35 samples in total. In the clinical cohort, patients with persistent Graves' disease had used antithyroid drugs for an average of about 9.4 years. Overall results and qualifications from the work: Compared with newly diagnosed patients, persistent Graves' disease patients had lower TCR Shannon entropy and fewer highly expanded clones, which suggests clonal expansion. Sequencing and analysis were restricted to the TCR beta chain. The study examined only peripheral blood because the primary lesion, thyroid tissue, could not be accessed. The small sample size was acknowledged by the authors as a limitation that may reduce accuracy. Persistent disease showed preferential use of TRBV28, TRBJ1-2 and TRBJ2-5, whereas newly diagnosed disease favored TRBV20-1 and TRBJ2-1. Patients with persistent disease shared more public clonotypes (about 2,900) than newly diagnosed patients did (roughly 970).

What the time point label conveys for this sample: persistent/refractory GD, antithyroid drugs over 5 years with positive TRAb. RNA was extracted from PBMCs in TRIzol for both TCR sequencing and RNA sequencing. The diagnosis of Graves' disease followed American Thyroid Association guidelines. Recruitment of patients was carried out at an endocrinology department in Xi'an, China. From each patient, about 9 milliliters of peripheral blood was collected into an EDTA anticoagulant tube. Ficoll Paque Plus density gradient separation was used to isolate PBMCs, and no additional T cell sorting was done. An Agilent 2100 Bioanalyzer and agarose gel were used to check RNA quality, while a NanoDrop 2000 measured RNA concentration. Library preparation employed multiplex PCR. The instrument given in TCRdb is Illumina HiSeq 4000. TCR beta libraries were built with iRepertoire HTBI primers and Arm-PCR amplification of CDR3 regions. PCR products were gel purified before sequencing. Per the source publication's procedure: A total of some 60 TRBV and about 13 TRBJ segments were identified across samples and were used for gene usage analysis of CDR3 amino acid clonotypes. COPE and FqMerger were used to merge filtered high-quality paired reads into contigs. BLAST was used to align contigs to the IMGT TRBV, TRBD and TRBJ reference genes, and CDR3 was defined following IMGT. Any clonotype with a frequency above 0.1% was counted as a highly expanded clone. Repertoire diversity was measured by Shannon entropy, and V-J evenness by the Gini coefficient. A clonotype was considered public if more than one individual shared it. Clones were called with MiXCR by TCRdb after fastp trimmed the public reads at Q25, and only in-frame beta chains were retained. Every distinct CDR3 protein forms one entry, paired with its most common genes and DNA. TCRdb's processing, not the authors' own work, is the source of the V and J calls. This sample gives 430,000 or so distinct CDR3 sequences in total; around 20% of them show up just once. Of the sample, roughly an eighth is held by the ten largest clones.

Trimming removed 6 bases from V and 9 bases from J, leaving 8 bases between the germline ends. Reading the germline V gene gives CDR1 KGHDR and CDR2 SFDVKD. The CDR3 runs 11 amino acids, cysteine and phenylalanine included. The read is trimmed to its CDR3 DNA, 33 bases read in frame from base 1. This TCR came from a female donor with Graves disease. Recombination linked TRBV24-1 to TRBJ2-1; a tentative D call is TRBD2 (6 bases match). The specimen comprised peripheral blood mononuclear cells (PBMCs), sampled when the disease was refractory, from a patient treated with antithyroid drugs. The sequenced DNA is TGTGCCACCAGTACCGGGGGTGAGCAGTTCTTC. It translates to CATSTGGEQFF.